These 23 T cell receptor beta chains were all obtained from the same sample, sequenced in a study of T cells expressing NK-cell markers (dated by TCRdb to about 2020). The library was obtained by 5' RACE. Sequencing was performed on an Illumina HiSeq 2000. TCRdb reprocessed the public reads and reports one entry per CDR3 protein sequence, without DNA. The table kept for this sample lists just under 150,000 distinct CDR3 sequences. Around 12% of the sample comes from the top ten. The material sequenced was blood T cells: a sorted CD56 or NKG2C T cell subset, CD4+ or CD8+ T cells, or bulk PBMC T cells (not recorded which). These receptor sequences come from a young man in good health. Donor details come from another sample of the same person, matched by shared clones.

This chain links TRBV5-1 with TRBJ2-1; there is no DNA to check the TCRdb D call of TRBD2. There are 15 residues in the CDR3. Germline loops: CDR1 SGHRS, CDR2 YFSETQ. The CDR3 region is CASSTSSGVYNEQFF.

The V and J genes are TRBV2 and TRBJ2-1; TCRdb outputs TRBD2, but without DNA this stays unchecked. The germline gives CDR1 SNHLY, CDR2 FYNNEI. This CDR3 region has 16 residues. This CDR3 reads CASSTATGLAMHEQFF.

The rearrangement uses TRBV6-2 or TRBV6-3 and TRBJ2-3; TCRdb gives TRBD2 as the D gene, but with no DNA this cannot be confirmed. Germline V gene sequence: CDR1 MNHEY, CDR2 SVGEGT. The CDR3 has 19 residues. The CDR3 sequence is CASSYPDPGLAAYTDTQYF.

The V call is TRBV11-1, the J call TRBJ1-1; TCRdb lists TRBD1, though no DNA is available to test this call. Germline V gene data show CDR1 as SGHAT and CDR2 as FQDESV (reference sequence). This CDR3 has 15 residues. This chain's CDR3 is CASSSDRRMNTEAFF. Filled out from reference TRBV11-1 and TRBJ1-1, the complete variable domain reads EAEVAQSPRYKITEKSQAVAFWCDPISGHATLYWYRQILGQGPELLVQFQDESVVDDSQLPKDRFSAERLKGVDSTLKIQPAELGDSAMYLCASSSDRRMNTEAFFGQGTRLTVV.

The V gene is TRBV30, the J gene TRBJ2-5; absent DNA, TCRdb's TRBD2 call cannot be checked. The germline V gene has CDR1 GTSNPN and CDR2 SVGIG (reference sequence). The CDR3 runs 16 residues. CDR3 in amino acids: CAWSGSKSSGQETQYF.

The V and J genes are TRBV30 and TRBJ2-1. Germline values: CDR1 GTSNPN, CDR2 SVGIG (reference sequence). This CDR3 comprises 15 residues. Here the CDR3 reads CAWREDGSSYNEQFF.

This chain joins TRBV28 and TRBJ2-5; TCRdb picks TRBD1, but there is no DNA to check that call. The CDR3 covers 16 residues. Germline V CDR1 and CDR2: MDHEN, SYDVKM. The CDR3 sequence is CASSFEGQIFQETQYF.

The chain links TRBV12-3 or TRBV12-4 to TRBJ2-4; there is no DNA to check the TCRdb D call of TRBD1. This CDR3 region has 14 residues. This chain's CDR3 is CASSFGGQGGIQYF.

The chain has TRBV5-1 and TRBJ2-3; TCRdb returns TRBD1, unconfirmable since there is no DNA. The CDR3 runs 16 residues. Germline-derived CDR1 and CDR2 are SGHRS and YFSETQ. The CDR3 sequence is CASRPLPGQGRDTQYF.

The chain's CDR3 is CASSQVSVSPQETQYF. The V and J genes are TRBV4-2 and TRBJ2-5. Germline CDR1 is LGHNA and CDR2 is YNFKEQ. The CDR3 spans 16 residues.

The chain combines TRBV5-6 with TRBJ1-1. The CDR3 sequence is 13 residues long. Germline V gene data show CDR1 as SGHDT and CDR2 as YYEEEE. The CDR3 region is CASSFSRNTEAFF.

This chain links TRBV14 with TRBJ1-1; TCRdb names TRBD1, which stays unverified in the absence of DNA. The CDR3 covers 15 residues. CDR1 is SGHDN, CDR2 FVKESK, per germline. This CDR3 is CASSQGWGRDTEAFF. Complete variable domain (other parts from reference TRBV14 and TRBJ1-1): EAGVTQFPSHSVIEKGQTVTLRCDPISGHDNLYWYRRVMGKEIKFLLHFVKESKQDESGMPNNRFLAERTGGTYSTLKVQPAELEDSGVYFCASSQGWGRDTEAFFGQGTRLTVV.

The CDR3 sequence is CASSHTANEQFF. This chain links TRBV7-3 with TRBJ2-1. Germline V gene data show CDR1 as SGHTA and CDR2 as FQGTGA. This CDR3 is 12 amino acids long. Drawing the rest from reference TRBV7-3 and TRBJ2-1, the complete variable domain is GAGVSQTPSNKVTEKGKYVELRCDPISGHTALYWYRQSLGQGPEFLIYFQGTGAADDSGLPNDRFFAVRPEGSVSTLKIQRTERGDSAVYLCASSHTANEQFFGPGTRLTVL.

The chain carries TRBV13 and TRBJ2-2; TCRdb's D call, TRBD1, is unchecked because there is no DNA. This CDR3 contains 16 residues. Germline assignment: CDR1 PRHDT and CDR2 FYEKMQ (reference sequence). This CDR3 is CASSHGGGAFTGELFF.

The V call is TRBV29-1, the J call TRBJ2-3; the D call of TRBD2 rests on TCRdb alone, since no DNA is present to check it. Germline loops: CDR1 SQVTM, CDR2 ANQGSEA. The CDR3 extends over 14 amino acids. Here the CDR3 reads CSVETSGSTDTQYF.

CDR3 in amino acids: CASSLVSAQNNSPLHF. The chain uses TRBV7-2 and TRBJ1-6. Germline V gives CDR1 SGHTA, CDR2 FQGNSA. The length of the CDR3 is 16 residues. Drawing the rest from reference TRBV7-2 and TRBJ1-6, the complete variable domain is GAGVSQSPSNKVTEKGKDVELRCDPISGHTALYWYRQSLGQGLEFLIYFQGNSAPDKSGLPSDRFSAERTGGSVSTLTIQRTQQEDSAVYLCASSLVSAQNNSPLHFGNGTRLTVT.

The chain couples TRBV18 to TRBJ2-7. The CDR3 length is 13 residues. Germline V lookup: CDR1 KGHSH, CDR2 LQKENI. CDR3 region: CASSPDGSYEQYF.

The rearrangement links TRBV12-3 or TRBV12-4 to TRBJ1-5; without DNA, the TCRdb call of TRBD1 cannot be checked. The CDR3 sequence is 15 residues long. The CDR3 loop is CASSTLDRGNQPQHF.

The chain couples TRBV5-5 to TRBJ2-7; the D call of TRBD1 rests on TCRdb alone, since no DNA is present to check it. The CDR3 is made up of 13 amino acids. The V gene's germline CDR1 is SGHKS and CDR2 YYEKEE (reference sequence). The CDR3: CASIQGYPYEQYF.

The chain carries TRBV27 and TRBJ2-1; the D gene TCRdb calls, TRBD1, cannot be checked with no DNA. The CDR3 is 13 residues long. From germline, CDR1 is MNHEY and CDR2 SMNVEV (reference sequence). The CDR3 region is CASKSRVYNEQFF.

The V call is TRBV13, the J call TRBJ1-1; the D call from TCRdb, TRBD1, cannot be confirmed without DNA. In germline, CDR1 is PRHDT, CDR2 FYEKMQ (reference sequence). This CDR3 spans 15 amino acids. The chain's CDR3 is CASSLKLARQGLAFF.

The CDR3 reads CASSPDSYYNEQFF. The V gene is TRBV19, the J gene TRBJ2-1. CDR1 is LNHDA and CDR2 is SQIVND in the germline V gene (reference sequence). CDR3 length: 14 residues.

The chain joins TRBV5-6 to TRBJ2-2; TCRdb's assignment of TRBD1 cannot be checked, as there is no DNA. CDR3 length: 16 residues. Germline-derived CDR1 and CDR2 are SGHDT and YYEEEE. CDR3: CASSNRVGPNTGELFF.